What follows are 12 T cell receptor beta chains derived from one specimen sequenced in a study of prognosis after radiotherapy for stage I lung cancer. Two rounds of multiplex PCR amplified TCR beta CDR3 from genomic DNA. The authors ran first-round PCR with primers specific to each TRBV and TRBJ gene. Each CDR3 protein gets one entry after TCRdb re-called the multiplex PCR reads with MiXCR. The table shows around 60,000 distinct CDR3 sequences, with about 25% occurring only once. The material sequenced was PBMCs, taken before or after stereotactic body radiation therapy (not recorded which). These TCRs come from a donor aged 50 or older with non-small cell lung cancer.

The chain employs TRBV20-1 and TRBJ1-5, with D perhaps TRBD1 (6 bases). Per the germline V gene, CDR1 is DFQATT and CDR2 is SNEGSKA (reference sequence). The CDR3 has 15 residues. V lost 6 bases and J 3 bases, leaving 18 bases between the germline ends. Here the CDR3 reads CSASTGPLLNQPQHF. The CDR3 DNA reads as TGCAGTGCCTCGACAGGCCCACTACTCAATCAGCCCCAGCATTTT.

This clonotype was observed at least ten times. The rearrangement links TRBV19 to TRBJ1-5, with a tentative D call TRBD1 (6 bases). The CDR3 sequence is 15 residues long. The germline V gene has CDR1 LNHDA and CDR2 SQIVND (reference sequence). The V gene lost 3 bases and the J gene lost 3 bases, with 12 bases spanning the gap. As DNA, the CDR3 is TGTGCCAGTAGTATTCTCGGGGGCCTCAATCAGCCCCAGCATTTT. Translation gives CASSILGGLNQPQHF.

This clonotype showed up just once. The junction shows a germline mismatch at one end, possibly a read error. The chain uses TRBV5-1 and TRBJ2-1, with D unclear. Germline V gene lookup returns CDR1 SGHRS and CDR2 YFSETQ. The CDR3 spans 13 residues. The CDR3 DNA sequence: TGCGCCAGCAGCTTGGCTAGACTCAATGGGCAGTTCTTC. Amino acid sequence: CASSLARLNGQFF.

A word on this clonotype: The likely explanation is a read error, given a far larger clone one base away. The chain joins TRBV6-2 or TRBV6-3 to TRBJ1-1; D is unclear. V lost 5 bases and J 11 bases, leaving 18 bases between the germline ends. The CDR3 is 13 amino acids. Germline loops: CDR1 MNHEY, CDR2 SVGEGT. The DNA for the CDR3 is TGTGCCAGCAGTAAAGACGGATACCTGTGGGCTTTCTTT. Its translation: CASSKDGYLWAFF.

This clonotype appeared many times. V usage is TRBV11-3 and J usage is TRBJ2-1, with 9 positions matching TRBD2. The CDR3 covers 16 residues. Trimming took 3 bases from V and 4 from J; bases not matched to a gene: 7. The germline V gene has CDR1 SGHNT and CDR2 YENEEA. The CDR3 loop is CASSLAAAGGYNEQFF. The CDR3 bases are TGTGCCAGCAGCTTGGCCGCAGCGGGGGGTTACAATGAGCAGTTCTTC. Full variable domain (rest looked up from reference TRBV11-3 and TRBJ2-1): EAGVVQSPRYKIIEKKQPVAFWCNPISGHNTLYWYLQNLGQGPELLIRYENEEAVDDSQLPKDRFSAERLKGVDSTLKIQPAELGDSAVYLCASSLAAAGGYNEQFFGPGTRLTVL.

The J gene is TRBJ1-2, the V gene TRBV28; D gene uncertain. The V and J ends lost 1 base and 13 bases respectively, with 13 bases between them. The CDR3 is made up of 12 amino acids. In germline, CDR1 is MDHEN, CDR2 SYDVKM. The CDR3 region is CASSLYTLAVTF. Written as DNA, the CDR3 is TGTGCCAGCAGTTTATACACCTTGGCGGTCACCTTC.

The gene calls are TRBV5-1 and TRBJ2-3, with D possibly called TRBD1 or TRBD2 (5 bases each). Trimming took off 1 base at V and 3 bases at J, with 9 bases between the two ends. Germline V gene lookup returns CDR1 SGHRS and CDR2 YFSETQ. This CDR3 has 14 amino acids. The CDR3: CASSLPGRTDTQYF. CDR3 sequence (DNA): TGCGCCAGCAGCTTGCCAGGGAGAACAGATACGCAGTATTTT.

This clonotype was counted many times. The V and J genes are TRBV20-1 and TRBJ1-1; TRBD1 agrees at 8 bases. Per germline, CDR1 DFQATT and CDR2 SNEGSKA (reference sequence). The CDR3 spans 13 residues. J was trimmed by 4 bases and V by 2 bases; bases with no gene match: 3. The CDR3: CSARPDRGTEAFF. The CDR3 DNA is TGCAGTGCTAGACCCGACAGGGGCACTGAAGCTTTCTTT.

This clonotype was found many times. This rearrangement joins TRBV6-5 to TRBJ1-5, with D perhaps matching TRBD1 (6 bases). Germline lookup yields CDR1 MNHEY and CDR2 SVGAGI. This CDR3 contains 18 residues. Trimming pared 4 bases from V and 0 bases from J, leaving 19 bases between. The CDR3 sequence: CASSSGRGFKASNQPQHF. The CDR3 nucleotides are TGTGCCAGCAGTTCTGGGAGGGGGTTTAAAGCTAGCAATCAGCCCCAGCATTTT.

This clonotype was picked up many times. The chain joins TRBV7-2 to TRBJ1-1, with D uncertain. Germline V gene lookup returns CDR1 SGHTA and CDR2 FQGNSA. Trimming left V 1 base short and J 6 bases short, with 12 bases between. The CDR3 has 14 residues. The CDR3 DNA sequence: TGTGCCAGCAGCTTAGAACCAGGTGGGGCTGAAGCTTTCTTT. Translation gives CASSLEPGGAEAFF. Full variable domain (outside the CDR3, taken from reference TRBV7-2 and TRBJ1-1): GAGVSQSPSNKVTEKGKDVELRCDPISGHTALYWYRQSLGQGLEFLIYFQGNSAPDKSGLPSDRFSAERTGGSVSTLTIQRTQQEDSAVYLCASSLEPGGAEAFFGQGTRLTVV.

This clonotype was observed many times. V and J are TRBV7-3 and TRBJ2-1, with TRBD2 identical over 13 bases. Germline CDR1 and CDR2: SGHTA and FQGTGA. J gave up 6 bases and V 5 bases, and 4 bases lay outside the gene matches. The CDR3 length is 15 residues. The CDR3 DNA follows: TGTGCCAGCAGCACGGGACTAGCGGGGTTCAATGAGCAGTTCTTC. It specifies CASSTGLAGFNEQFF.

This clonotype was seen at least ten times. V is TRBV28 and J is TRBJ2-2, with 7 positions matching TRBD1. Germline V gene lookup returns CDR1 MDHEN and CDR2 SYDVKM. Germline trimming cut 1 base from V and 1 base from J; bases unmatched to any gene: 9. This CDR3 spans 18 amino acids. CDR3 protein: CASSLSPTGIKNTGELFF. CDR3 bases: TGTGCCAGCAGTTTATCGCCGACAGGGATAAAGAACACCGGGGAGCTGTTTTTT.